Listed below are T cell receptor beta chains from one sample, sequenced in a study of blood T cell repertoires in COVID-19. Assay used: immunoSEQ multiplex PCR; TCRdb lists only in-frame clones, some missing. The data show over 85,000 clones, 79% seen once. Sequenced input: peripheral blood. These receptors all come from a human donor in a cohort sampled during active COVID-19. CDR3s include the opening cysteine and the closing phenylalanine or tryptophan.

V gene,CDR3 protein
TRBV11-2,CASAWGGDTQYF
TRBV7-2,CASSLQEGLGEQYF
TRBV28,CASSSLASGRAYEQYF
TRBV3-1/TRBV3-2,CASSQEPAGGVEQYF
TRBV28,CASNMGQAGANVLTF
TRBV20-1,CSASRGQGVNEQFF
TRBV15,CATSRDSSGRDTLQFF
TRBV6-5,CASSYGHASEQYF
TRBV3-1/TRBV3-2,CASSPLTGGLGTQYF
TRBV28,CASTSGRGRGNQPQHF
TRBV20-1,CSASGQGSYNEQFF
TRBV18,CASSPLGDDGYTF
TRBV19,CASSARAGSLYGYTF
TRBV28,CASSPARRGISNQPQHF
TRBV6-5,CASRLAGALYNEQFF
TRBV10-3,CAISALEGAGGELFF
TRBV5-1,CASNSIPQAYNEQFF
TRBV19,CASSIDRGLEGSEQFF
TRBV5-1,CASSLGQGNSPLHF
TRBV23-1,CASSHGGDRGRGTDTQYF
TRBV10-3,CAISEGRGSEQYF
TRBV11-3,CASSLGQGLLWHTF
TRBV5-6,CASSIGLAAYEQYF
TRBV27,CASSFQDRNTEAFF
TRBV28,CASLGTPKNEQYF
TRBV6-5,CASSYGLAEQETQYF
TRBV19,CASSIRVHQPQHF
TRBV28,CASSSHRTGQGTVGEQYF
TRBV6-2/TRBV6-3,CASSPTDRLGAEAFF
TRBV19,CASSMNSFQETQYF
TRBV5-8,CASSLDQGIAYF
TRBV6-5,CASSSKSPLNTEAFF
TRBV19,CASSIYVEGGYGYTF
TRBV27,CASSPTPFGGNNYGYTF
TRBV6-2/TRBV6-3,CASSYPTGDRPGELFF
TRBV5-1,CASSLDLGQQETQYF
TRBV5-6,CASSFRDRGYSPLHF
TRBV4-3,CASSPFSGGQFF
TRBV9,CASSVESPTSYSTDTQYF
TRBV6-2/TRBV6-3,CASSYGALRERAKNIQYF
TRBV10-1,CASGMDNGSCPEAFF
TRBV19,CASSVQGVVADTQYF
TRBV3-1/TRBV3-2,CASSQGARPGYF
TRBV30,CAWGGTSGRPDTQYF
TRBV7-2,CASSLGGSGDGETQYF
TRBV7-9,CASSANRDGTEAFF
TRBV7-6,CASSFGRNSYEQYF
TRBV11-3,CASSLGGSGRAGNEQFF
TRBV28,CASPKRLGQENTEAFF
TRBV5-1,CASSSGSGSIGEQFF
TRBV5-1,CASSGSFSGRAETQYF
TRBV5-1,CASTRTSGTYEQYF
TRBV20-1,CSAGQREAFF
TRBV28,CASSLRPYEQYF
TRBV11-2,CASSFRSGYTF
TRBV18,CASSPPGDWSTDTQYF
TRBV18,CASSPDRGSTNEKLFF
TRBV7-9,CASSLGGSRMPQHF